Detailed here is one T cell receptor beta chain. Sequencing used immunoSEQ multiplex PCR; TCRdb keeps in-frame clones, though not all of them. The sample lists about 90,000 clones; approximately 80% were seen once. The data stem from a study of blood T cell repertoires in COVID-19. This clonotype was obtained from a woman aged 65 to 85 with active or convalescent COVID-19. The sequencing sample was made of peripheral blood.

The CDR3 region has the DNA TGTGCCAGCAGTCGATTAGCAGCCTACGAGCAGTACTTC. Amino acids: CASSRLAAYEQYF. The rearrangement joins TRBV12-3 or TRBV12-4 to TRBJ2-7, with unresolved D. The CDR3 contains 13 residues. Trimming stripped 5 bases from V and 2 bases from J, with 10 bases between.